This T cell receptor (beta chain) was identified during a study of blood T cells in healthy people across ages. In the study overall: T cells yielded about one barcoded beta molecule per two cells through template switching.

This CDR3 region has 14 residues. A note on this clonotype: At one boundary the junction diverges from the germline segment, which might be a read error.

It was with a sample-barcoded 5' primer and a J-beta primer mix that a second PCR of about 6 to 12 cycles was run. Each CDR3 protein is one row after TCRdb ran MiXCR on the 5' RACE reads. The table shows about 650,000 distinct CDR3 sequences, with roughly 32% occurring only once. V usage is TRBV12-3 or TRBV12-4 and J usage is TRBJ2-3; D may be TRBD1 or TRBD2 (5 bases each). The source of this sequence is a woman of 80 years or more in good health. The sequenced sample consisted of blood. CDR3 in amino acids: CAGSLGDSTDTQYF. The CDR3 DNA reads as TGTGCCGGCAGTTTAGGGGACAGCACAGATACGCAGTATTTT.